One sample yielded the 14 T cell receptor beta chains listed below, sequenced in a study of cytomegalovirus exposure and HLA in healthy donors (TCRdb year 2017). Receptor libraries were prepared by the immunoSEQ multiplex PCR assay. TCRdb obtained this table from immuneACCESS and retained in-frame rearrangements with V and J assigned. These tables miss some clones; where compared with another copy, unresolved V genes account for less than half of the shortfall, and the remainder is unexplained. The sample profile shows 200,000 or so clones; about 90% of them were found once. The biggest ten clones account for 2.9% of the sample. Specimen: PBMCs. The receptors were sampled from a woman aged 18-29 years in good health and CMV-seronegative.

This clone was picked up one time. V is TRBV18 and J is TRBJ2-1; 15 bases match TRBD2. CDR3 length equals 15 residues. CDR1 and CDR2 (germline): KGHSH, LQKENI. V lost 6 bases, J lost 8 bases, and 5 bases stayed unmatched. CDR3 bases: TGTGCCAGCTCCTGGACTAGCGGGAGGGTAGATGAGCAGTTCTTC. It specifies CASSWTSGRVDEQFF.

The V gene is TRBV7-3, the J gene TRBJ2-1; 13 nucleotides align to TRBD2. The CDR3 covers 15 residues. In germline, CDR1 is SGHTA, CDR2 FQGTGA. The V gene end was trimmed by 3 bases and the J gene end by 4 bases; junction bases not matched to a gene: 0. The CDR3 loop reads CASSLGLAGYNEQFF. Written as DNA, the CDR3 is TGTGCCAGCAGCTTGGGACTAGCGGGATACAATGAGCAGTTCTTC.

This clone has just one count. This chain uses TRBV7-8 with TRBJ2-3; 8 bases match TRBD2. V shed 2 bases and J 5 bases; nucleotides not matched to a gene: 3. The CDR3 runs 14 residues. CDR1 is SGHVS, CDR2 FQNEAQ, per germline. CDR3: CASSLTGGGDTQYF. The CDR3 region has the DNA TGTGCCAGCAGCTTAACGGGAGGGGGAGATACGCAGTATTTT. The entire variable domain, with the rest obtained from reference TRBV7-8 and TRBJ2-3, is as follows: GAGVSQSPRYKVAKRGQDVALRCDPISGHVSLFWYQQALGQGPEFLTYFQNEAQLDKSGLPSDRFFAERPEGSVSTLKIQRTQQEDSAVYLCASSLTGGGDTQYFGPGTRLTVL.

This clone has only a few counts. The chain recombines TRBV5-4 with TRBJ2-1; D is perhaps TRBD1 (6 bases). V gave up 1 base and J gave up 7 bases, with 12 bases separating them. Germline CDR1 is SGHNT and CDR2 is YYREEE (reference sequence). The CDR3 spans 14 residues. CDR3 protein: CASSLWPGENEQFF. CDR3 nucleotides: TGTGCCAGCAGCTTGTGGCCAGGGGAGAATGAGCAGTTCTTC.

This sequence joins TRBV6-5 and TRBJ2-1; 11 bases align to TRBD1. The V gene end was trimmed by 6 bases and the J gene end by 7 bases; junction bases not matched to a gene: 8. CDR3 size: 15 residues. Germline V lookup: CDR1 MNHEY, CDR2 SVGAGI. CDR3 loop: CASSNTGTGGNEQFF. DNA of the CDR3: TGTGCCAGCAGCAATACCGGGACAGGGGGAAATGAGCAGTTCTTC.

The chain has TRBV7-9 and TRBJ2-1; maybe TRBD2 (6 bases). Trimming took off 5 bases at V and 7 bases at J, with 15 bases between the two ends. CDR1 SEHNR and CDR2 FQNEAQ come from the germline V gene (reference sequence). CDR3 length: 14 amino acids. The CDR3 protein is CASSKRGTMNEQFF. The CDR3 DNA is TGTGCCAGCAGCAAACGGGGGACCATGAATGAGCAGTTCTTC.

The chain is built from TRBV7-6 and TRBJ2-7; 8 bases are a match to TRBD2. The CDR3 contains 15 residues. V was pared by 5 bases and J by 3 bases, with 9 bases of the junction left unmatched. CDR1 SGHVS and CDR2 FNYEAQ come from the germline V gene. In DNA, the CDR3 is TGTGCCAGCAGCGCTGAGGTTAGCGGGAACTACGAGCAGTACTTC. Residues: CASSAEVSGNYEQYF.

In DNA form, the CDR3 reads TGTGCCAGTACCCCTGGGAGGTTCACTGAAGCTTTCTTT. Protein: CASTPGRFTEAFF. V usage is TRBV19 and J usage is TRBJ1-1; D unclear. This CDR3 has 13 residues. The V end was cut by 7 bases, the J end by 4 bases, with 13 bases between. Germline lookup yields CDR1 LNHDA and CDR2 SQIVND (reference sequence).

The rearrangement joins TRBV6-1 to TRBJ2-2; 7 nucleotides align to TRBD1. The trim removed 4 bases at V and 7 bases at J, leaving 9 bases unmatched. Germline V gene sequence: CDR1 MNHNS, CDR2 SASEGT. The CDR3 has 15 residues. In DNA, the CDR3 is TGTGCCAGCAGTGGATACAGGGGAAGGGTCGGGGAGCTGTTTTTT. Translation: CASSGYRGRVGELFF.

The genes are TRBV13 and TRBJ1-1, with TRBD1 matching 7 bases. This CDR3 comprises 15 residues. From germline, CDR1 is PRHDT and CDR2 FYEKMQ (reference sequence). The J segment lost 0 bases and the V segment lost 1 base, leaving 2 bases of the junction unmatched. CDR3 DNA sequence: TGTGCCAGCAGCTTAGAGACAGGGTTGAACACTGAAGCTTTCTTT. This encodes CASSLETGLNTEAFF. Variable domain in full (rest from reference TRBV13 and TRBJ1-1): AAGVIQSPRHLIKEKRETATLKCYPIPRHDTVYWYQQGPGQDPQFLISFYEKMQSDKGSIPDRFSAQQFSDYHSELNMSSLELGDSALYFCASSLETGLNTEAFFGQGTRLTVV.

J is TRBJ2-7 and V is TRBV4-1; TRBD1 matches at 7 bases. V lost 4 bases, J lost 4 bases, and 10 bases stayed unmatched. This CDR3 spans 15 amino acids. CDR1 and CDR2 from the germline V gene are MGHRA and YSYEKL. The CDR3 is CASSPTGTEGYEQYF. CDR3 nucleotide sequence: TGCGCCAGCAGCCCAACCGGGACAGAAGGGTACGAGCAGTACTTC.

This clone showed up just a few times. The CDR3 sequence: CASSFGSGYEQYF. The CDR3 DNA is TGTGCCAGCAGCTTTGGTAGCGGCTACGAGCAGTACTTC. The chain links TRBV7-2 to TRBJ2-7, with D tentatively TRBD2 (6 bases). This CDR3 region has 13 residues. Trimming removed 3 bases from V and 3 bases from J, with 9 bases in between. Germline-derived CDR1 and CDR2 are SGHTA and FQGNSA. The variable domain in full, with the rest retrieved from reference TRBV7-2 and TRBJ2-7, is GAGVSQSPSNKVTEKGKDVELRCDPISGHTALYWYRQSLGQGLEFLIYFQGNSAPDKSGLPSDRFSAERTGGSVSTLTIQRTQQEDSAVYLCASSFGSGYEQYFGPGTRLTVT.

The chain uses TRBV30 and TRBJ2-5, with TRBD2 identical over 10 bases. V was pared by 0 bases and J by 3 bases, with 4 bases of the junction left unmatched. The CDR3 covers 15 residues. Germline CDR1 is GTSNPN and CDR2 is SVGIG (reference sequence). The chain's CDR3 is CAWSVPSGSKETQYF. The DNA of the CDR3 is TGTGCCTGGAGTGTCCCTAGCGGGAGTAAAGAGACCCAGTACTTC. Looking up the rest from reference TRBV30 and TRBJ2-5 gives the full variable domain: SQTIHQWPATLVQPVGSPLSLECTVEGTSNPNLYWYRQAAGRGLQLLFYSVGIGQISSEVPQNLSASRPQDRQFILSSKKLLLSDSGFYLCAWSVPSGSKETQYFGPGTRLLVL.

The chain joins TRBV6-1 to TRBJ1-2; 8 positions agree with TRBD1. This CDR3 spans 14 amino acids. Per the germline V gene, CDR1 is MNHNS and CDR2 is SASEGT. Trimming removed 4 bases from V and 1 base from J; junction bases left unmatched: 2. In DNA, the CDR3 is TGTGCCAGCAGTGGACAGGGGCTTAACTATGGCTACACCTTC. It encodes CASSGQGLNYGYTF.